Shown below are 5 T cell receptor beta chains from a single sample sequenced in a study of shared clonotypes between healthy human individuals. Generated by immunoSEQ multiplex PCR, the TCRdb table keeps only in-frame clones and is missing some. The data hold roughly 2,000,000 clones, with 80% to 95% observed a single time. CD8 cells regarded as naive lacked CD45RO, were positively chosen for CCR7, and omitted terminally differentiated effector memory CD45RA+ cells. Sequenced input: naive CD8+ T cells from PBMCs. All receptors come from a man between 18 and 35 years old in good health. Some clones in this sample may be carry-over from other donors' samples.

The chain uses TRBV4-3 and TRBJ1-2; tentative D call: TRBD1 (6 bases). This CDR3 contains 15 residues. Germline loops: CDR1 LGHNA, CDR2 YSLEER. V was pared by 2 bases and J by 0 bases, with 10 bases between. The CDR3: CASSQRGEANYGYTF. DNA for the CDR3: TGCGCCAGCAGCCAAAGGGGGGAAGCTAACTATGGCTACACCTTC.

The gene calls are TRBV4-1 and TRBJ2-3; 10 bases line up with TRBD2. Germline V gene lookup returns CDR1 MGHRA and CDR2 YSYEKL. This CDR3 comprises 16 residues. The V segment lost 3 bases and the J segment 4 bases; nucleotides outside the gene matches: 7. Here the CDR3 reads CASSQTSGREADTQYF. The CDR3 DNA is TGCGCCAGCAGCCAGACTAGCGGGCGAGAGGCAGATACGCAGTATTTT.

This rearrangement joins TRBV7-2 to TRBJ2-1; D remains unclear. The CDR3 loop spans 12 amino acids. Germline CDR1 SGHTA, CDR2 FQGNSA. Between the trimmed V and J ends, which lost 4 bases and 6 bases, there was a span of 7 bases. The CDR3: CASSSSPNEQFF. CDR3 coding DNA: TGTGCCAGCAGCTCCAGTCCCAATGAGCAGTTCTTC.

This clone was picked up one time. V gene TRBV7-2 combines with J gene TRBJ2-7; D is uncertain. The CDR3 extends over 14 amino acids. V shed 5 bases and J shed 2 bases, with 13 bases lying between them. The germline V gene has CDR1 SGHTA and CDR2 FQGNSA. The CDR3 nucleotides are TGTGCCAGCAGCAAACTCCCTGGGGCCTACGAGCAGTACTTC. It codes for CASSKLPGAYEQYF. The full variable domain, rest sourced from reference TRBV7-2 and TRBJ2-7, is GAGVSQSPSNKVTEKGKDVELRCDPISGHTALYWYRQSLGQGLEFLIYFQGNSAPDKSGLPSDRFSAERTGGSVSTLTIQRTQQEDSAVYLCASSKLPGAYEQYFGPGTRLTVT.

The rearrangement uses TRBV4-2 and TRBJ2-2, with 7 bases lining up with TRBD1. Looked up from germline, CDR1 is LGHNA and CDR2 is YNFKEQ. V dropped 4 bases and J dropped 5; count of bases not matched to a gene: 1. This CDR3 is 13 amino acids long. CDR3 DNA sequence: TGTGCCAGCAGCCCCAGGGGGACCGGGGAGCTGTTTTTT. This codes for CASSPRGTGELFF.